One sample yielded the 19 T cell receptor beta chains listed below, sequenced in a study of post-analysis software for immune sequencing data. No cognate antigen is known for these TCRs. Prepared libraries of TCR beta cDNA carried unique molecular identifiers. TCRdb processed the PCR reads anew with MiXCR; each CDR3 protein has one entry. This table has 250,000 to 300,000 distinct CDR3 sequences, 36% appearing once. Study-level results: About 5 TRBV segments (TRBV5-6, TRBV5-1 and TRBV20-1 among them) occurred more frequently in patients than in controls.

Sequencing was done on a sample of blood. The source is a girl under 18 with multiple sclerosis.

This clonotype was seen ten or more times. The chain links TRBV10-3 to TRBJ2-1; possible D gene TRBD2, 5 bases. Trimming took 8 bases from V and 5 from J, leaving 19 bases between them. CDR3 length equals 15 residues. The germline V gene encodes CDR1 ENHRY and CDR2 SYGVKD. The CDR3 spells CAIELRKGDHNEQFF. The CDR3 DNA sequence: TGTGCCATCGAACTCCGGAAGGGAGACCACAATGAGCAGTTCTTC.

Regarding this clonotype: A much larger clone differs by one base, so this may be a read error. The V call is TRBV12-3 or TRBV12-4, the J call TRBJ1-1; 7 nucleotides align to TRBD1. The CDR3 loop spans 15 amino acids. J gave up 3 bases and V 3 bases, and 7 bases lay outside the gene matches. CDR3 in amino acids: CASSFGNGQDTEAFF. The CDR3 coding sequence is TGTGCCAGCAGTTTCGGCAACGGACAGGACACTGAAGCTTTCTTT.

This clonotype was observed at least ten times. The chain couples TRBV28 to TRBJ2-6; D possibly matches TRBD1 or TRBD2 (6 bases each). V was shortened by 8 bases and J by 3 bases, with 14 bases between the two germline ends. The germline V gene has CDR1 MDHEN and CDR2 SYDVKM. CDR3 length equals 15 residues. This CDR3 reads CASELGGSGANVLTF. In DNA form, the CDR3 reads TGTGCCAGCGAGCTAGGGGGGAGTGGGGCCAACGTCCTGACTTTC.

Many counts were recorded for this clonotype. V usage is TRBV20-1 and J usage is TRBJ1-6; TRBD1 matches 7 bases. J gave up 4 bases and V 5 bases, and 8 bases lay outside the gene matches. Germline values: CDR1 DFQATT, CDR2 SNEGSKA (reference sequence). CDR3 length equals 15 residues. CDR3 coding DNA: TGCAGTGCTCGACGACAGGGAACTTATAATTCACCCCTCCACTTT. Amino acid sequence: CSARRQGTYNSPLHF.

The chain carries TRBV20-1 and TRBJ1-2; D is unclear. This CDR3 region has 14 residues. Germline-derived CDR1 and CDR2 are DFQATT and SNEGSKA (reference sequence). V gave up 0 bases and J gave up 8 bases, with 16 bases separating them. Here the CDR3 reads CSARDPNVNGGYTF. CDR3 sequence (DNA): TGCAGTGCTAGAGACCCCAATGTAAATGGGGGCTACACCTTC.

The chain combines TRBV11-2 with TRBJ1-2, with D possibly matching TRBD1 (5 bases). Germline V gene data show CDR1 as SGHAT and CDR2 as FQNNGV. The CDR3 totals 13 residues. With 5 bases removed from V and 4 bases from J, the gap between germline ends came to 11 bases. The CDR3 protein is CASSAQGSYGYTF. The CDR3 bases are TGTGCCAGCAGCGCTCAGGGCAGCTATGGCTACACCTTC. The variable domain in full, with the rest retrieved from reference TRBV11-2 and TRBJ1-2, is EAGVAQSPRYKIIEKRQSVAFWCNPISGHATLYWYQQILGQGPKLLIQFQNNGVVDDSQLPKDRFSAERLKGVDSTLKIQPAKLEDSAVYLCASSAQGSYGYTFGSGTRLTVV.

The rearrangement uses TRBV7-3 and TRBJ2-1, with a tentative D call TRBD2 (6 bases). Near its end, the DNA agrees better with TRBJ2-7, so the J call may be wrong. Germline values: CDR1 SGHTA, CDR2 FQGTGA. The CDR3 contains 18 residues. CDR3 sequence (DNA): TGTGCCAGCAGCTTAGGGCCCACAGGCGGGGCGGCCTCCTACGAGCAGTACTTC. Its protein product is CASSLGPTGGAASYEQYF.

This clonotype was recorded many times. This chain uses TRBV4-1 with TRBJ1-1; the D gene is possibly TRBD1 (5 bases). The ends were cut back, 0 bases at V and 1 base at J, with 9 bases in the middle. Per the germline V gene, CDR1 is MGHRA and CDR2 is YSYEKL. The CDR3 extends over 15 amino acids. The CDR3 DNA sequence: TGCGCCAGCAGCCAAGAGCCCGACAGGAACACTGAAGCTTTCTTT. It is translated as CASSQEPDRNTEAFF.

Points on this clonotype: A much larger clonotype is one base distant, so this may be a read error. The chain has TRBV24-1 and TRBJ2-7, with D tentatively TRBD2 (6 bases). The end of the DNA aligns better with TRBJ2-5, so the J call may be wrong. Germline CDR1 KGHDR, CDR2 SFDVKD. The CDR3 consists of 13 residues. The CDR3 DNA follows: TGTGTCACCGGGACTGACTCACAAGAGACCCAGTACTTC. Protein sequence: CVTGTDSQETQYF.

The gene calls are TRBV12-3 or TRBV12-4 and TRBJ2-1; possible D gene TRBD1, 6 bases. Trimming shortened V by 4 bases and J by 0 bases, and 19 bases separated the two germline ends. The CDR3 covers 18 residues. As DNA, the CDR3 is TGTGCCAGCAGTTCGCCGTTGACAGGCCTGAGCTCCTACAATGAGCAGTTCTTC. Translating it yields CASSSPLTGLSSYNEQFF.

This clonotype has just a few counts. This clone may be a read error of a much larger clone one base away. This rearrangement joins TRBV20-1 to TRBJ2-5; D may correspond to TRBD1 or TRBD2 (5 bases each). Gene TRBJ2-1 matches the end of the DNA better, so the J call may be wrong. Germline CDR1 DFQATT, CDR2 SNEGSKA (reference sequence). The CDR3 is made up of 13 amino acids. CDR3 in DNA: TGCAGTGCCGTAGAGGGGAACCAAGAGACCCAGTTCTTC. Amino acids: CSAVEGNQETQFF.

This clonotype appeared many times. The genes are TRBV11-2 and TRBJ2-4; the D is unclear. V shed 0 bases and J shed 9 bases, with 12 bases lying between them. CDR1 and CDR2 (germline): SGHAT, FQNNGV. The CDR3 loop spans 14 amino acids. Written as DNA, the CDR3 is TGTGCCAGCAGCTTAGATCCTGGGTTATCCATTCAGTACTTC. It yields the protein CASSLDPGLSIQYF.

The chain's CDR3 is CASSPSEANSPLHF. CDR3 nucleotide sequence: TGTGCCAGCAGCCCCAGCGAGGCAAATTCACCCCTCCACTTT. The J gene is TRBJ1-6, the V gene TRBV3-1; D is unclear. The CDR3 runs 14 residues. CDR1 LGHDT and CDR2 YNNKEL come from the germline V gene (reference sequence). Trimming pared 4 bases from V and 7 bases from J, leaving 11 bases between. Based on the CDR3 plus reference TRBV3-1 and TRBJ1-6, the full variable domain is DTAVSQTPKYLVTQMGNDKSIKCEQNLGHDTMYWYKQDSKKFLKIMFSYNNKELIINETVPNRFSPKSPDKAHLNLHINSLELGDSAVYFCASSPSEANSPLHFGNGTRLTVT.

The chain is built from TRBV7-3 and TRBJ2-1; D is unresolved. Trimming removed 4 bases from V and 4 bases from J, with 8 bases in between. The CDR3 totals 13 residues. Germline CDR1 and CDR2: SGHTA and FQGTGA. CDR3 residues: CASSSSEYNEQFF. The CDR3 DNA sequence: TGTGCCAGCAGCTCTTCCGAGTACAATGAGCAGTTCTTC. The variable domain in full, completed from reference TRBV7-3 and TRBJ2-1, reads GAGVSQTPSNKVTEKGKYVELRCDPISGHTALYWYRQSLGQGPEFLIYFQGTGAADDSGLPNDRFFAVRPEGSVSTLKIQRTERGDSAVYLCASSSSEYNEQFFGPGTRLTVL.

This clonotype has at least ten counts. The V gene is TRBV6-1, the J gene TRBJ2-7; no definite D call. CDR3 size: 13 residues. Trimming removed 5 bases from V and 4 bases from J, with 12 bases in between. Germline V gives CDR1 MNHNS, CDR2 SASEGT. CDR3 in DNA: TGTGCCAGCAGTAACTACGGCGCTTACGAGCAGTACTTC. Its protein is CASSNYGAYEQYF.

The rearrangement links TRBV6-5 to TRBJ2-7; 9 positions agree with TRBD2. TRBJ2-5 explains the end of the DNA better; the J call may be wrong. Germline V gene data show CDR1 as MNHEY and CDR2 as SVGAGI. The CDR3 runs 16 residues. For the CDR3, the DNA is TGTGCCAGCAGTTATGGTGCGAGCGGGGGGCTGAAGACCCAGTACTTC. Its translation is CASSYGASGGLKTQYF.

Many counts were recorded for this clonotype. This sequence joins TRBV6-5 and TRBJ1-6; D gene uncertain. Trimming shortened V by 2 bases and J by 7 bases, and 15 bases separated the two germline ends. This CDR3 is 16 amino acids long. Germline CDR1 and CDR2: MNHEY and SVGAGI. The CDR3: CASSYVRGNGNSPLHF. In nucleotides, the CDR3 is TGTGCCAGCAGTTACGTACGAGGGAATGGGAATTCACCCCTCCACTTT.

This clonotype has a count of ten or more. CDR3 amino acids: CATQGWSEKLFF. The DNA for the CDR3 is TGTGCCACACAGGGGTGGAGTGAAAAACTGTTTTTT. The rearrangement uses TRBV6-6 and TRBJ1-4; the match to TRBD1 covers 7 bases. Germline V gene data show CDR1 as MNHNY and CDR2 as SVGAGI (reference sequence). V shed 10 bases, J shed 7 bases, and the junction held 6 bases outside the gene matches. The CDR3 sequence is 12 residues long.

The chain uses TRBV10-3 and TRBJ1-1; 7 bases line up with TRBD1. CDR1 and CDR2 from the germline V gene are ENHRY and SYGVKD. This CDR3 contains 20 residues. The ends lost 11 bases at V and 4 bases at J; junction bases unmatched: 31. The CDR3 DNA sequence: TGTGCCGTCTGGACAGGAATCTTTTACTCCCCTAACTTCGTGAGCACTGAAGCTTTCTTT. This codes for CAVWTGIFYSPNFVSTEAFF.